This T cell receptor beta chain stems from a study of T cells in Graves' hyperthyroidism and ophthalmopathy. After removal of 11 bases from V and 4 bases from J, the junction contained 12 bases not matched to a gene. Germline V gene sequence: CDR1 SEHNR, CDR2 FQNEAQ (reference sequence). The CDR3 contains 15 residues. RNA transcripts served as the template for amplifying TCR beta CDR3 regions. During a first-round RT-PCR of the TCR CDR3, the HTBI primer set was used. Each CDR3 protein gets one entry after TCRdb re-called the multiplex PCR reads with MiXCR. The sample includes fewer than 750,000 distinct CDR3 sequences, about 14% of them seen just once. The table lists this clonotype with many counts.

V and J are TRBV7-9 and TRBJ2-2, with 8 bases lining up with TRBD2. The sequencing input was blood. This TCR came from a woman aged 45-65 years with Graves' ophthalmopathy. CDR3 residues: CAWEKRESVTGELFF. In DNA, the CDR3 is TGTGCCTGGGAGAAGCGGGAGTCGGTCACCGGGGAGCTGTTTTTT.